Listed below are T cell receptor beta chains from one sample, sequenced in a study of identical twins. MiXCR was run by TCRdb on the 5' RACE reads, yielding one entry per CDR3 protein. Of hundreds of thousands of distinct CDR3 sequences detected, roughly 9.4% appear once; the ten largest clones hold about 5.5%. The specimen was memory (CD45RO+) T cells sorted from blood. These TCRs come from a young woman in good health. The CDR3 runs from the conserved cysteine through the conserved F or W. A D gene is named only where the DNA matches it firmly. Clone size, where shown, is once, few, many, or a class for clones that have expanded.

V gene	D gene	clone size	J gene	CDR3 protein	CDR3 DNA
TRBV30	TRBD2	.	TRBJ2-7	CAWTRGVAYEQYF	TGTGCCTGGACACGGGGGGTGGCCTACGAGCAGTACTTC
TRBV2	.	.	TRBJ2-2	CATALTGTTGELFF	TGTGCCACCGCCCTGACTGGTACCACCGGGGAGCTGTTTTTT
TRBV7-7	.	few	TRBJ2-3	CASSLERATLDTQYF	TGTGCCAGCAGCTTAGAGCGGGCTACCCTAGATACGCAGTATTTT
TRBV10-3	.	.	TRBJ2-7	CATWDVRSYEQYF	TGTGCCACTTGGGACGTCCGCTCCTACGAGCAGTACTTC
TRBV20-1	.	few	TRBJ2-5	CSVGVQETQYF	TGCAGTGTAGGGGTACAAGAGACCCAGTACTTC
TRBV20-1	.	few	TRBJ2-7	CSAGRASYEQYF	TGCAGTGCTGGGCGAGCGTCCTACGAGCAGTACTTC
TRBV12-3/TRBV12-4	.	many	TRBJ2-7	CASSFATAFSQVGYEQYF	TGTGCCAGCAGTTTCGCAACCGCATTCTCCCAAGTAGGCTACGAGCAGTACTTC
TRBV3-1	.	few	TRBJ2-7	CASSQGGAWQYF	TGTGCCAGCAGCCAGGGAGGTGCCTGGCAGTACTTC
TRBV7-2	.	.	TRBJ1-1	CASTPQRHTEAFF	TGTGCCAGCACCCCCCAGAGGCACACTGAAGCTTTCTTT
TRBV28	.	.	TRBJ2-6	CASRGTGANVLTF	TGTGCCAGCAGGGGGACTGGGGCCAACGTCCTGACTTTC
TRBV27	TRBD2	few	TRBJ2-3	CATIAGGTDTQYF	TGTGCCACCATAGCGGGGGGCACAGATACGCAGTATTTT
TRBV3-1	.	few	TRBJ2-1	CASSNRRTNNEQFF	TGTGCCAGCAGCAACCGACGGACAAACAATGAGCAGTTCTTC
TRBV5-5	.	once	TRBJ2-4	CASSRDRDGIQYF	TGTGCCAGCAGCAGAGACCGGGACGGCATTCAGTACTTC
TRBV20-1	.	few	TRBJ2-1	CSGIPISYNEQFF	TGCAGTGGGATACCGATCTCCTACAATGAGCAGTTCTTC
TRBV5-5	TRBD1	.	TRBJ2-3	CASSWGTEDTQYF	TGTGCCAGCAGCTGGGGGACAGAAGATACGCAGTATTTT
TRBV5-1	.	few	TRBJ1-3	CASSAGQTGNTIYF	TGCGCCAGCAGCGCCGGACAGACGGGAAACACCATATATTTT
TRBV5-6	TRBD1	.	TRBJ2-3	CASSGDRGNTDTQYF	TGTGCCAGCAGCGGGGACAGGGGGAACACAGATACGCAGTATTTT
TRBV20-1	TRBD2	few	TRBJ2-1	CSARPSIAGGDEQFF	TGCAGTGCTAGGCCCTCCATAGCGGGGGGCGATGAGCAGTTCTTC
TRBV20-1	TRBD2	.	TRBJ2-3	CSAREGGLRSGTQYF	TGCAGTGCTAGAGAGGGAGGGTTAAGATCCGGTACGCAGTATTTT
TRBV27	TRBD1	.	TRBJ1-2	CASSRQGSNYGYTF	TGTGCCAGCAGCAGACAGGGTTCGAACTATGGCTACACCTTC
TRBV5-1	.	few	TRBJ1-1	CASSLILTEAFF	TGCGCCAGCAGCTTAATCCTTACTGAAGCTTTCTTT
TRBV7-3	.	.	TRBJ2-2	CASSSTALGGELFF	TGTGCCAGCAGCTCCACAGCCCTAGGCGGGGAGCTGTTTTTT
TRBV29-1	TRBD2	few	TRBJ2-7	CSVRKPTSGGAYEQYF	TGCAGCGTACGTAAGCCTACTAGCGGGGGGGCTTACGAGCAGTACTTC
TRBV20-1	.	many	TRBJ2-3	CSAASNGFSTDTQYF	TGCAGTGCTGCCTCGAACGGATTTAGCACAGATACGCAGTATTTT
TRBV7-9	.	many	TRBJ1-1	CASSPFIEAFF	TGTGCCAGCAGCCCTTTTATTGAAGCTTTCTTT
TRBV5-1	.	.	TRBJ2-3	CASTPPGGGTDTQYF	TGCGCCAGCACCCCACCGGGCGGGGGCACAGATACGCAGTATTTT
TRBV4-2	.	many	TRBJ1-1	CASSQEGGPMNTEAFF	TGTGCCAGCAGCCAAGAGGGGGGCCCGATGAACACTGAAGCTTTCTTT
TRBV4-3	TRBD2	.	TRBJ2-1	CASSHLTSGSPQFF	TGCGCCAGCAGCCACCTTACTAGCGGGAGCCCCCAGTTCTTC
TRBV7-2	.	.	TRBJ1-1	CASSSRRQNTEAFF	TGTGCCAGCAGCTCCAGACGGCAGAACACTGAAGCTTTCTTT
TRBV6-5	.	.	TRBJ2-7	CASSYYYSYEQYF	TGTGCCAGCAGTTACTACTACTCCTACGAGCAGTACTTC
TRBV7-9	TRBD2	.	TRBJ2-5	CATKRGGGDQETQYF	TGTGCCACCAAACGGGGCGGGGGGGATCAAGAGACCCAGTACTTC
TRBV5-5	.	few	TRBJ2-3	CASSLVWGADTQYF	TGTGCCAGCAGCTTGGTTTGGGGTGCGGATACGCAGTATTTT
TRBV2	.	few	TRBJ2-3	CASSGTATQYF	TGTGCCAGCAGTGGGACAGCTACGCAGTATTTT
TRBV18	.	.	TRBJ1-1	CASSSRRNTEAFF	TGTGCCAGCTCAAGTCGGAGGAACACTGAAGCTTTCTTT
TRBV5-5	.	few	TRBJ2-3	CASSLMTLGSGDTQYF	TGTGCCAGCAGCCTAATGACCCTGGGTTCAGGAGATACGCAGTATTTT
TRBV9	.	few	TRBJ2-2	CASSRLPNTGELFF	TGTGCCAGCAGCCGTTTACCGAACACCGGGGAGCTGTTTTTT
TRBV3-1	TRBD2	few	TRBJ2-1	CASSHLGLGGYNEQFF	TGTGCCAGCAGCCACCTGGGACTAGGGGGCTACAATGAGCAGTTCTTC
TRBV5-1	TRBD1	few	TRBJ2-1	CASSMGQTNNEQFF	TGCGCCAGCAGCATGGGACAGACCAACAATGAGCAGTTCTTC